The subject of this entry is one T cell receptor (beta chain). Its specificity is not known. Profiling relied on immunoSEQ multiplex PCR, and the TCRdb table lists in-frame clones only, not all of them. The table lists 1,000 or so clones, roughly 86% of them singletons. This sample is drawn from a study of T cells and copy number aberrations in small-cell lung cancer. Whole-study findings and limits: All specimens were formalin-fixed paraffin-embedded tissue, which is known to introduce sequencing artifacts. Tumors showed lower T-cell density, richness and clonality than adjacent lung, though density did not differ significantly. Tumor regions shared few clones; 79.9-97.7% were region-restricted.

Patients with resected limited-stage small-cell lung cancer, operated 2008 to 2020. Sequenced material: tumor tissue. The sequence was obtained from a man in his sixties with small cell lung cancer.

The CDR3 nucleotides are TGTGCCATCAGTGAACCTGCCGGGACAGGGGCCCTCGATGAGCAGTTCTTC. Translated: CAISEPAGTGALDEQFF. This sequence joins TRBV10-3 and TRBJ2-1; TRBD1 matches 10 bases. J was trimmed by 8 bases and V by 3 bases; bases with no gene match: 13. Germline CDR1 is ENHRY and CDR2 is SYGVKD. This CDR3 region has 17 residues.